The 8 T cell receptor beta chains presented below share a single source sample, sequenced in a study of graft-versus-host responses after intestinal transplantation. Graft samples were processed, releasing intraepithelial and lamina propria lymphocytes. Sequencing used immunoSEQ multiplex PCR; TCRdb keeps in-frame clones, though not all of them. In the table there are some 7,700 clones, nearly 85% of which are singletons. The source was ileum tissue, collected 120 to 130 days after transplant. The receptors originated from a human patient who received an intestinal transplant, so some T cells may come from the graft donor.

The chain links TRBV7-2 to TRBJ2-3, with unresolved D. The V and J ends lost 5 bases and 2 bases respectively, with 5 bases between them. The length of the CDR3 is 12 residues. Per the germline V gene, CDR1 is SGHTA and CDR2 is FQGNSA. The CDR3 region has the DNA TGTGCCAGCAGCGCCTACACAGATACGCAGTATTTT. As protein: CASSAYTDTQYF.

This chain joins TRBV7-8 and TRBJ2-5; D might be TRBD1 (6 bases). CDR3 size: 14 residues. Per the germline V gene, CDR1 is SGHVS and CDR2 is FQNEAQ. The ends were cut back, 2 bases at V and 4 bases at J, with 11 bases in the middle. CDR3 sequence reads: CASSLLGAPETQYF. The DNA for the CDR3 is TGTGCCAGCAGCTTATTGGGGGCCCCAGAGACCCAGTACTTC.

The J gene is TRBJ1-6, the V gene TRBV10-3, with D possibly matching TRBD1 (6 bases). The CDR3 has 14 residues. V lost 6 bases and J lost 7, with 13 bases in between. Germline lookup yields CDR1 ENHRY and CDR2 SYGVKD. The CDR3 reads CAIRGTSLNSPLHF. Here the CDR3 DNA reads TGTGCCATCAGGGGGACATCACTGAATTCACCCCTCCACTTT.

V gene TRBV11-2 combines with J gene TRBJ1-2, with unresolved D. CDR3 length: 12 amino acids. Germline V gene sequence: CDR1 SGHAT, CDR2 FQNNGV. V was cut by 2 bases and J by 2 bases, with 3 bases left in between. The DNA for the CDR3 is TGTGCCAGCAGCTTAACAAACTATGGCTACACCTTC. Its translation is CASSLTNYGYTF.

A note on this clone: A junction end diverges from the germline sequence, so it may reflect a read error. CDR3 protein: CAGSLGRQSANYGYTF. CDR3 in DNA: TGCGCCGGCAGCTTGGGGAGACAGAGCGCTAACTATGGCTACACCTTC. V is TRBV5-1 and J is TRBJ1-2; D is perhaps TRBD1 (5 bases). The CDR3 contains 16 residues. CDR1 and CDR2 (germline): SGHRS, YFSETQ.

This chain joins TRBV2 and TRBJ1-4; 8 nucleotides agree with TRBD1. This CDR3 has 15 residues. The J segment lost 6 bases and the V segment lost 0 bases, leaving 3 bases of the junction unmatched. Germline V gene data show CDR1 as SNHLY and CDR2 as FYNNEI. The CDR3 nucleotides read TGTGCCAGCAGTGAAGCGGCAGGGGGCTATGAAAAACTGTTTTTT. As protein: CASSEAAGGYEKLFF.

A few counts support this clone. The chain couples TRBV5-6 to TRBJ1-2, with a weak D call TRBD1 (6 bases). The CDR3 contains 15 residues. CDR1 is SGHDT, CDR2 YYEEEE, per germline. V was trimmed by 4 bases and J by 4 bases, leaving 17 bases between them. CDR3 sequence: CASSGRGRTFYGYTF. The CDR3 DNA follows: TGTGCCAGCAGCGGCAGGGGAAGAACCTTCTATGGCTACACCTTC.

The V call is TRBV2, the J call TRBJ1-1; D gene unclear. Germline assignment: CDR1 SNHLY and CDR2 FYNNEI. This CDR3 is built from 15 residues. The germline V and J ends were trimmed by 4 bases and 2 bases, with 14 bases remaining between them. The CDR3 loop is CASSAGGHLNTEAFF. CDR3 in DNA: TGTGCCAGCAGTGCCGGTGGGCACCTCAACACTGAAGCTTTCTTT.